These 27 T cell receptor beta chains were all obtained from the same sample, sequenced in a study of blood T cell repertoires in COVID-19. Here immunoSEQ multiplex PCR was the method, and the copy in TCRdb shows in-frame clones only, minus some. This sample has 200,000 to 250,000 clones, with 85% to 90% found just once. The sequenced material came from peripheral blood. The receptor set was obtained from a woman in her 50s with COVID-19, enrolled during active disease.

In this sample, this clone turned up once. The chain links TRBV5-6 to TRBJ2-1, with 7 bases that match TRBD2. V lost 4 bases to trimming and J lost 1 base; unmatched junction nucleotides: 2. CDR1 and CDR2 (germline): SGHDT, YYEEEE. This CDR3 is 14 amino acids long. CDR3 DNA sequence: TGTGCCAGCAGCCGGGGGGTGTCCTACAATGAGCAGTTCTTC. Protein product: CASSRGVSYNEQFF.

The rearrangement uses TRBV7-9 and TRBJ1-4; 10 bases line up with TRBD1. From germline, CDR1 is SEHNR and CDR2 FQNEAQ (reference sequence). After removal of 6 bases from V and 6 bases from J, the junction contained 7 bases not matched to a gene. This CDR3 has 15 residues. The chain's CDR3 is CASRHTTGGDEKLFF. The CDR3, as DNA: TGTGCCAGCAGACATACGACAGGGGGCGATGAAAAACTGTTTTTT.

The chain is built from TRBV2 and TRBJ2-2; a weak D match, TRBD1 (5 bases). CDR1 is SNHLY, CDR2 FYNNEI, per germline. The CDR3 contains 14 residues. The ends were cut back, 5 bases at V and 3 bases at J, with 10 bases in the middle. CDR3 sequence reads: CASSRDRYTGELFF. The CDR3 bases are TGTGCCAGCAGTCGCGACAGATACACCGGGGAGCTGTTTTTT.

This clone was seen once. The CDR3, as DNA: TGTGCCCTTTCGACAGGGTATGGCAATCAGCCCCAGCATTTT. Translation gives CALSTGYGNQPQHF. The V call is TRBV30, the J call TRBJ1-5; 7 bases match TRBD1. This CDR3 is built from 14 residues. Germline CDR1 GTSNPN, CDR2 SVGIG (reference sequence). Trimming took 8 bases from V and 2 from J; bases not matched to a gene: 9.

The V call is TRBV10-3, the J call TRBJ2-1; TRBD2 matches 9 bases. The junction had 7 bases not matched to a gene; V was cut back by 2 bases and J by 8 bases. The CDR3 is 15 residues long. Germline V gene data show CDR1 as ENHRY and CDR2 as SYGVKD. The chain's CDR3 is CAISEAGTSRDEQFF. In DNA, the CDR3 is TGTGCCATCAGTGAGGCCGGGACTAGCAGAGATGAGCAGTTCTTC.

V is TRBV5-4 and J is TRBJ2-4; 8 nucleotides align to TRBD1. The J segment lost 8 bases and the V segment lost 2 bases, leaving 12 bases of the junction unmatched. The CDR3 contains 16 residues. Germline assignment: CDR1 SGHNT and CDR2 YYREEE (reference sequence). The CDR3 region has the DNA TGTGCCAGCAGCTTCCGACAGGGGCGTAAGGTGGACATTCAGTACTTC. This sequence encodes CASSFRQGRKVDIQYF.

V gene TRBV3-1 (or the pseudogene TRBV3-2) combines with J gene TRBJ2-5; D gene ambiguous. Germline V gene data show CDR1 as LGHDT and CDR2 as YNNKEL (reference sequence). The CDR3 has 13 amino acids. Trimming left V 0 bases short and J 2 bases short, with 4 bases between. CDR3 loop: CASSQDRQETQYF. CDR3 nucleotide sequence: TGTGCCAGCAGCCAAGATCGGCAAGAGACCCAGTACTTC.

This clone has just one count. The chain is built from TRBV12-3 or TRBV12-4 and TRBJ2-7; 8 bases are shared with TRBD1. The ends lost 4 bases at V and 6 bases at J; junction bases unmatched: 5. The CDR3 is 13 residues long. CDR3 loop: CASSYLDRGEQYF. The CDR3 DNA is TGTGCCAGCAGTTACCTTGACAGGGGCGAGCAGTACTTC.

This clone was seen a single time. The J gene is TRBJ2-6, the V gene TRBV5-1, with D maybe TRBD1 (5 bases). The germline CDR1 and CDR2 sequences are SGHRS and YFSETQ. The CDR3 runs 17 residues. Trimming shortened V by 4 bases and J by 2 bases, and 16 bases separated the two germline ends. The CDR3 protein is CASSLTPRGPGANVLTF. The CDR3 DNA is TGCGCCAGCAGCCTGACTCCTAGGGGCCCTGGGGCCAACGTCCTGACTTTC.

The chain combines TRBV13 with TRBJ2-3; 9 bases fit TRBD2. V shed 3 bases and J 4 bases; nucleotides not matched to a gene: 5. Germline assignment: CDR1 PRHDT and CDR2 FYEKMQ (reference sequence). CDR3 size: 15 residues. The CDR3 here is CASSFSGGVADTQYF. CDR3 coding DNA: TGTGCCAGCAGCTTTAGCGGGGGAGTCGCAGATACGCAGTATTTT.

V and J are TRBV18 and TRBJ1-6; unclear D gene. The CDR3 contains 16 residues. V lost 6 bases and J 5 bases, leaving 17 bases between the germline ends. Per the germline V gene, CDR1 is KGHSH and CDR2 is LQKENI. For the CDR3, the DNA is TGTGCCAGCTCCCGCGATCGGACGGGAAATAATTCACCCCTCCACTTT. It yields the protein CASSRDRTGNNSPLHF. The complete variable domain, with remaining parts taken from reference TRBV18 and TRBJ1-6, reads NAGVMQNPRHLVRRRGQEARLRCSPMKGHSHVYWYRQLPEEGLKFMVYLQKENIIDESGMPKERFSAEFPKEGPSILRIQQVVRGDSAAYFCASSRDRTGNNSPLHFGNGTRLTVT.

This chain uses TRBV7-6 with TRBJ2-7; 7 bases align to TRBD2. Trimming at V came to 5 bases and at J to 2 bases, leaving 6 bases not matched to a gene. The germline gives CDR1 SGHVS, CDR2 FNYEAQ. The length of the CDR3 is 14 residues. The CDR3 DNA reads as TGTGCCAGCAGCCCCTACGGGGGGACCTACGAGCAGTACTTC. Translating gives CASSPYGGTYEQYF.

Only a few counts were recorded for this clone. CDR3 in amino acids: CASSRLQTGGWNTGELFF. For the CDR3, the DNA is TGTGCCAGCAGCCGACTCCAGACAGGGGGCTGGAACACCGGGGAGCTGTTTTTT. The V gene is TRBV5-6, the J gene TRBJ2-2, with TRBD1 matching 10 bases. The CDR3 runs 18 residues. Germline CDR1 reads SGHDT; CDR2 reads YYEEEE. Trimming cost V 4 bases and J 1 base; bases outside gene matches: 10.

This chain uses TRBV5-1 with TRBJ2-3, with no clear D. V lost 0 bases and J 3 bases, leaving 14 bases between the germline ends. CDR3 size: 16 residues. Germline loops: CDR1 SGHRS, CDR2 YFSETQ. The CDR3 here is CASSLGQQLITDTQYF. The DNA of the CDR3 is TGCGCCAGCAGCTTGGGGCAACAGTTGATTACAGATACGCAGTATTTT.

This clone was recorded once. The chain carries TRBV19 and TRBJ2-4; TRBD1 matches 12 bases. Trimming cost V 6 bases and J 6 bases; bases outside gene matches: 9. Germline V gene data show CDR1 as LNHDA and CDR2 as SQIVND (reference sequence). The CDR3 has 16 amino acids. The CDR3 nucleotides read TGTGCCAGTAGGATGCAGGGACAGGGGGCGGGAAACATTCAGTACTTC. Its protein is CASRMQGQGAGNIQYF.

The CDR3 nucleotides are TGTGCCAGCAGCCAAGCCGGGTACCCTCTCAATGAGCAGTTCTTC. Translation gives CASSQAGYPLNEQFF. This chain links TRBV3-1 (or the pseudogene TRBV3-2) with TRBJ2-1; D gene ambiguous. The CDR3 runs 15 residues. CDR1 and CDR2 (germline): LGHDT, YNNKEL (reference sequence). Between the trimmed V and J ends, which lost 1 base and 6 bases, there was a span of 13 bases.

Notes on this clone: The sample carries other DNA sequences with the same CDR3. The chain carries TRBV24-1 and TRBJ1-2, with 10 nucleotides matching TRBD1. The CDR3 runs to 14 residues. V gave up 4 bases and J gave up 8 bases; unmatched junction bases: 6. The germline V gene has CDR1 KGHDR and CDR2 SFDVKD. The CDR3 region is CATSDPGTGEGYTF. CDR3 nucleotides: TGTGCCACCAGTGACCCGGGGACAGGGGAAGGCTACACCTTC.

The chain has TRBV11-2 and TRBJ2-5; 10 positions match TRBD1. From germline, CDR1 is SGHAT and CDR2 FQNNGV. The trim removed 1 base at V and 3 bases at J, leaving 2 bases unmatched. There are 15 residues in the CDR3. The CDR3 is CASSLGTGGKETQYF. The CDR3 bases are TGTGCCAGCAGCTTAGGGACAGGGGGAAAAGAGACCCAGTACTTC. The whole variable domain, filled in from reference TRBV11-2 and TRBJ2-5, reads EAGVAQSPRYKIIEKRQSVAFWCNPISGHATLYWYQQILGQGPKLLIQFQNNGVVDDSQLPKDRFSAERLKGVDSTLKIQPAKLEDSAVYLCASSLGTGGKETQYFGPGTRLLVL.

The rearrangement uses TRBV29-1 and TRBJ1-2; 7 bases fit TRBD1. This CDR3 is built from 13 residues. The J segment lost 2 bases and the V segment lost 6 bases, leaving 6 bases of the junction unmatched. Germline assignment: CDR1 SQVTM and CDR2 ANQGSEA. The CDR3 is CSVHDRVNYGYTF. CDR3 DNA sequence: TGCAGCGTCCACGACAGGGTCAACTATGGCTACACCTTC.

V is TRBV11-2 and J is TRBJ2-5; the match to TRBD1 covers 9 bases. Germline V gene data show CDR1 as SGHAT and CDR2 as FQNNGV. Trimming at V came to 5 bases and at J to 5 bases, leaving 12 bases not matched to a gene. This CDR3 is built from 16 residues. The CDR3 nucleotides read TGTGCCAGCAGCGGCTTTTGGGACAGGGATGGGGAGACCCAGTACTTC. Encoded protein: CASSGFWDRDGETQYF.

This clone was observed a few times. The chain recombines TRBV30 with TRBJ1-5; no clear D gene. This CDR3 region has 13 residues. Germline-derived CDR1 and CDR2 are GTSNPN and SVGIG (reference sequence). V was shortened by 1 base and J by 1 base, with 5 bases between the two germline ends. The CDR3 reads CAWSDGSNQPQHF. In DNA form, the CDR3 reads TGTGCCTGGAGTGACGGGAGCAATCAGCCCCAGCATTTT.

The chain has TRBV19 and TRBJ2-3, with D perhaps matching TRBD1 (5 bases). The CDR3 runs 16 residues. The ends were cut back, 5 bases at V and 5 bases at J, with 20 bases in the middle. Germline V lookup: CDR1 LNHDA, CDR2 SQIVND (reference sequence). The chain's CDR3 is CASSPLRGLTVDTQYF. Written as DNA, the CDR3 is TGTGCCAGTAGTCCTCTTAGGGGCCTTACGGTAGATACGCAGTATTTT.

This clone came up once. The chain links TRBV9 to TRBJ1-2, with a tentative D call TRBD1 (5 bases). There are 13 residues in the CDR3. The germline V and J ends were trimmed by 3 bases and 4 bases, with 10 bases remaining between them. Germline loops: CDR1 SGDLS, CDR2 YYNGEE. As DNA, the CDR3 is TGTGCCAGCAGCGGCCCCAGGGTCTATGGCTACACCTTC. Translating it yields CASSGPRVYGYTF.

The chain couples TRBV4-1 to TRBJ1-2; D is unclear. V lost 0 bases and J lost 4, with 9 bases in between. The V gene's germline CDR1 is MGHRA and CDR2 YSYEKL. The CDR3 is 14 amino acids. The CDR3 region is CASSQDGRVYGYTF. CDR3 sequence (DNA): TGCGCCAGCAGCCAAGATGGGCGAGTCTATGGCTACACCTTC.

The chain couples TRBV6-2 or TRBV6-3 to TRBJ2-1, with TRBD1 matching over 8 bases. The CDR3 spans 17 residues. Germline V lookup: CDR1 MNHEY, CDR2 SVGEGT. Losses at the gene ends were 2 bases for V and 5 bases for J; bases not matched to a gene: 11. CDR3: CASSYLRTGTVDNEQFF. The DNA of the CDR3 is TGTGCCAGCAGTTACCTCAGGACAGGGACGGTGGACAATGAGCAGTTCTTC.

This chain joins TRBV5-4 and TRBJ2-1; TRBD2 matches 8 bases. This CDR3 is 15 amino acids long. Trimming removed 5 bases from V and 9 bases from J; junction bases left unmatched: 13. Germline V gives CDR1 SGHNT, CDR2 YYREEE (reference sequence). The CDR3 reads CASSYRGGGLGEQFF. Here the CDR3 DNA reads TGTGCCAGCAGTTACCGGGGGGGAGGTTTGGGTGAGCAGTTCTTC. Supplemented by reference TRBV5-4 and TRBJ2-1, the full variable domain reads ETGVTQSPTHLIKTRGQQVTLRCSSQSGHNTVSWYQQALGQGPQFIFQYYREEENGRGNFPPRFSGLQFPNYSSELNVNALELDDSALYLCASSYRGGGLGEQFFGPGTRLTVL.

A single count supports this clone. CDR3 nucleotide sequence: TGTGCCAGCAGCAAAGATTGGTCGACAGGGAAGGGCACTGAAGCTTTCTTT. It is translated as CASSKDWSTGKGTEAFF. This chain connects TRBV21-1 to TRBJ1-1; the table's D call, TRBD1, was not checked against the DNA. TRBV21-1 is described as a pseudogene. This CDR3 contains 17 residues.